The 22 T cell receptor beta chains below come from one sample, sequenced in a study of blood T cell repertoires in COVID-19. Clones were read by immunoSEQ multiplex PCR, and TCRdb kept only the in-frame ones, dropping some. The sample lists a few hundred thousand clones; almost 85% were seen once. Sequenced input: PBMCs or T cells enriched from blood (not recorded which). The receptor source for this set is a middle-aged man who had recovered from COVID-19.

The count of this clone is one. This rearrangement joins TRBV3-1 (or the pseudogene TRBV3-2) to TRBJ2-1, with D perhaps TRBD1 (6 bases). V shed 4 bases and J shed 10 bases, with 8 bases lying between them. Germline V CDR1 and CDR2: LGHDT, YNNKEL (reference sequence). CDR3 length: 11 residues. The chain's CDR3 is CASSRGQEQFF. In nucleotides, the CDR3 is TGTGCCAGCAGCCGAGGACAGGAGCAGTTCTTC.

About this clone itself: Distinct nucleotide sequences in the sample also encode this CDR3. The rearrangement joins TRBV5-1 to TRBJ2-3; 8 bases agree with TRBD2. The CDR3 totals 16 residues. The trim removed 4 bases at V and 4 bases at J, leaving 11 bases unmatched. The germline CDR1 and CDR2 sequences are SGHRS and YFSETQ. CDR3 protein: CASSPGLAERADTQYF. CDR3 sequence (DNA): TGCGCCAGCAGCCCAGGACTAGCTGAGAGGGCAGATACGCAGTATTTT.

The chain links TRBV5-1 to TRBJ1-1; D is ambiguous. The CDR3 runs to 14 residues. CDR1 is SGHRS and CDR2 is YFSETQ in the germline V gene. Trimming pared 0 bases from V and 1 base from J, leaving 7 bases between. The CDR3 spells CASSLGGTNTEAFF. CDR3 nucleotide sequence: TGCGCCAGCAGCTTGGGCGGCACGAACACTGAAGCTTTCTTT.

Of note for this clone: An end of the junction does not agree with germline; a read error may underlie this. The chain uses TRBV2 and TRBJ1-5; a possible D gene is TRBD1 (5 bases). The CDR3 spans 14 residues. Germline V gene sequence: CDR1 SNHLY, CDR2 FYNNEI. CDR3 nucleotide sequence: TGTGCCAGCCGTGATACAGGCGCCGAGCAGCCCCAGCATTTT. Translated, it gives CASRDTGAEQPQHF.

The V and J genes are TRBV2 and TRBJ1-6; the match to TRBD1 covers 7 bases. From germline, CDR1 is SNHLY and CDR2 FYNNEI. This CDR3 contains 13 residues. V lost 8 bases and J lost 10; bases outside the gene matches: 8. This CDR3 reads CASGTDRNSPLHF. The CDR3 nucleotides are TGTGCCAGCGGTACGGACAGGAACTCACCCCTCCACTTT.

This chain joins TRBV5-4 and TRBJ2-1, with no clear D. The V end was cut by 3 bases, the J end by 4 bases, with 11 bases between. Germline CDR1 and CDR2: SGHNT and YYREEE (reference sequence). The CDR3 runs to 14 residues. In DNA, the CDR3 is TGTGCCAGCAGCTCGCCTAACTTATACAATGAGCAGTTCTTC. Translation gives CASSSPNLYNEQFF. The full variable domain, with the rest looked up from reference TRBV5-4 and TRBJ2-1, is ETGVTQSPTHLIKTRGQQVTLRCSSQSGHNTVSWYQQALGQGPQFIFQYYREEENGRGNFPPRFSGLQFPNYSSELNVNALELDDSALYLCASSSPNLYNEQFFGPGTRLTVL.

The rearrangement uses TRBV7-8 and TRBJ2-5; 10 bases align to TRBD1. The CDR3 contains 16 residues. Germline assignment: CDR1 SGHVS and CDR2 FQNEAQ. Germline trimming cut 5 bases from V and 3 bases from J; bases unmatched to any gene: 9. CDR3 in DNA: TGTGCCAGCAGCGCCGGGACAGGGGAAGGGGAAGAGACCCAGTACTTC. Encoded protein: CASSAGTGEGEETQYF.

The gene calls are TRBV7-3 and TRBJ1-5; no definite D call. Germline V gives CDR1 SGHTA, CDR2 FQGTGA. CDR3 length equals 13 residues. V was clipped by 3 bases and J by 7 bases, with 10 bases between them. The CDR3 bases are TGTGCCAGCAGCTTGAGGGCTGGGCAGCCCCAGCATTTT. This sequence encodes CASSLRAGQPQHF. Looking up the rest from reference TRBV7-3 and TRBJ1-5 gives the full variable domain: GAGVSQTPSNKVTEKGKYVELRCDPISGHTALYWYRQSLGQGPEFLIYFQGTGAADDSGLPNDRFFAVRPEGSVSTLKIQRTERGDSAVYLCASSLRAGQPQHFGDGTRLSIL.

V usage is TRBV12-3 or TRBV12-4 and J usage is TRBJ1-5; weak D call: TRBD1 (5 bases). The V end was cut by 7 bases, the J end by 6 bases, with 13 bases between. CDR3 length: 13 amino acids. CDR3 bases: TGTGCCAGCACCGTAGGGGTAAGTCAGCCCCAGCATTTT. This encodes CASTVGVSQPQHF.

The CDR3 is CASSPPFRNYGYTF. The CDR3 nucleotides read TGTGCCAGCTCACCACCTTTCAGGAACTATGGCTACACCTTC. The chain employs TRBV18 and TRBJ1-2; no definite D call. This CDR3 is built from 14 residues. Trimming shortened V by 0 bases and J by 2 bases, and 7 bases separated the two germline ends. Per the germline V gene, CDR1 is KGHSH and CDR2 is LQKENI.

This chain connects TRBV7-3 to TRBJ1-1; the D gene is possibly TRBD1 (6 bases). The CDR3 length is 14 residues. Germline V gene lookup returns CDR1 SGHTA and CDR2 FQGTGA. Trimming shortened V by 4 bases and J by 4 bases, and 13 bases separated the two germline ends. The CDR3 loop reads CASSSQGIATEAFF. The CDR3 bases are TGTGCCAGCAGCTCCCAGGGGATAGCCACTGAAGCTTTCTTT.

J is TRBJ1-1 and V is TRBV5-6; D is unresolved. From germline, CDR1 is SGHDT and CDR2 YYEEEE. This CDR3 is 12 amino acids long. Trimming took off 1 base at V and 7 bases at J, with 8 bases between the two ends. The CDR3 nucleotides read TGTGCCAGCAGCTTGAACCGCGATGAAGCTTTCTTT. Protein: CASSLNRDEAFF.

This rearrangement joins TRBV30 to TRBJ2-1; the D is unclear. V dropped 0 bases and J dropped 9 bases, with 12 bases sitting between them. Germline V gene lookup returns CDR1 GTSNPN and CDR2 SVGIG (reference sequence). The CDR3 contains 13 residues. This CDR3 reads CAWSVLLRSEQFF. CDR3 DNA: TGTGCCTGGAGTGTACTTCTTAGGAGTGAGCAGTTCTTC. Using reference TRBV30 and TRBJ2-1 for the parts outside the CDR3, the full variable domain is SQTIHQWPATLVQPVGSPLSLECTVEGTSNPNLYWYRQAAGRGLQLLFYSVGIGQISSEVPQNLSASRPQDRQFILSSKKLLLSDSGFYLCAWSVLLRSEQFFGPGTRLTVL.

This clone came up a few times. The V gene is TRBV6-5, the J gene TRBJ1-2; no clear D gene. From germline, CDR1 is MNHEY and CDR2 SVGAGI. The CDR3 contains 15 residues. The V end was cut by 0 bases, the J end by 0 bases, with 8 bases between. Here the CDR3 DNA reads TGTGCCAGCAGTTACTCGTTTCAGACTAACTATGGCTACACCTTC. This encodes CASSYSFQTNYGYTF.

CDR3 in DNA: TGCGCCAGCAGCGCCTCGACTAGCGGGGAATCCTACAATGAGCAGTTCTTC. As protein: CASSASTSGESYNEQFF. The V and J genes are TRBV5-1 and TRBJ2-1; 11 bases map to TRBD2. CDR3 length: 17 amino acids. V dropped 4 bases and J dropped 1; count of bases not matched to a gene: 7. Germline CDR1 and CDR2: SGHRS and YFSETQ.

The chain couples TRBV9 to TRBJ2-2; D call uncertain. CDR3 length equals 15 residues. V gave up 0 bases and J gave up 0 bases, with 6 bases separating them. Germline values: CDR1 SGDLS, CDR2 YYNGEE. CDR3: CASSVVSANTGELFF. CDR3 nucleotide sequence: TGTGCCAGCAGCGTAGTTTCCGCGAACACCGGGGAGCTGTTTTTT.

The chain carries TRBV19 and TRBJ1-5, with 7 bases identical to TRBD1. The V and J ends lost 4 bases and 4 bases, in that order; junction bases with no gene match: 7. Germline assignment: CDR1 LNHDA and CDR2 SQIVND (reference sequence). The CDR3 length is 15 residues. CDR3 residues: CASSTGGQINQPQHF. CDR3 bases: TGTGCCAGTAGTACTGGGGGACAGATTAATCAGCCCCAGCATTTT.

The rearrangement joins TRBV5-4 to TRBJ2-3; D call uncertain. Germline V gives CDR1 SGHNT, CDR2 YYREEE (reference sequence). This CDR3 spans 15 amino acids. V was shortened by 0 bases and J by 6 bases, with 14 bases between the two germline ends. This CDR3 reads CASSLGVSLSDTQYF. CDR3 DNA: TGTGCCAGCAGCTTGGGTGTTAGTTTATCGGATACGCAGTATTTT. Variable domain in full (rest from reference TRBV5-4 and TRBJ2-3): ETGVTQSPTHLIKTRGQQVTLRCSSQSGHNTVSWYQQALGQGPQFIFQYYREEENGRGNFPPRFSGLQFPNYSSELNVNALELDDSALYLCASSLGVSLSDTQYFGPGTRLTVL.

The chain uses TRBV3-1 (or the pseudogene TRBV3-2) and TRBJ2-3, with 7 bases that match TRBD2. The V segment lost 4 bases and the J segment 4 bases; nucleotides outside the gene matches: 14. CDR1 and CDR2 (germline): LGHDT, YNNKEL (reference sequence). This CDR3 is built from 17 residues. CDR3 sequence reads: CASSPTAGTTVADTQYF. CDR3 DNA: TGTGCCAGCAGCCCCACGGCCGGGACTACGGTTGCAGATACGCAGTATTTT.

In its sample, this clone was seen a few times. The rearrangement joins TRBV11-2 to TRBJ2-2, with 7 bases that match TRBD2. Germline values: CDR1 SGHAT, CDR2 FQNNGV. V lost 8 bases to trimming and J lost 5 bases; unmatched junction nucleotides: 5. CDR3 size: 13 residues. The CDR3 sequence: CASLGEGTGELFF. Written as DNA, the CDR3 is TGTGCCAGCTTGGGGGAGGGGACCGGGGAGCTGTTTTTT.

The table lists this clone with a count of one. The chain is built from TRBV28 and TRBJ2-2; no clear D gene. The CDR3 consists of 14 residues. Germline CDR1 is MDHEN and CDR2 is SYDVKM. V lost 3 bases, J lost 1 base, and 6 bases lay in between. The CDR3 bases are TGTGCCAGCAGTTTCTGGAGGAACACCGGGGAGCTGTTTTTT. The encoded protein is CASSFWRNTGELFF.

The chain carries TRBV4-2 and TRBJ2-7, with TRBD2 matching over 7 bases. Germline assignment: CDR1 LGHNA and CDR2 YNFKEQ. J lost 3 bases, V lost 1 base, and 12 bases had no gene match. This CDR3 is 17 amino acids long. DNA of the CDR3: TGTGCCAGCAGCCAAGCCGTAGGGGCGGGAGTAAACTACGAGCAGTACTTC. It is translated as CASSQAVGAGVNYEQYF.